This TCR beta chain was captured by sequencing in a study of T cell responses to AZD1222 COVID-19 vaccine (dated by TCRdb to about 2021). Study-wide context: A total of under 250 trial participants underwent TCR sequencing, of whom about 200 had received two doses of AZD1222 and about 25 had received two doses of the MenACWY control vaccine. Trial participants were enrolled by age into subgroups of 18-55, 56-69 and 70-plus years, and around 150, 29 and 61 TCR-sequenced participants, respectively, were included in these subgroups. The investigation overall reported the following: Because no day 14 peak-response samples were available, the repertoires could be characterized only after the peak T cell response. Participants were mostly white British and included more females than males, and it was suggested by the authors that clonal diversity may have been underestimated. CD4 TCRs associated with the vaccine covered the entire spike protein, and the dominant responses were in regions 160-218 and 743-854. In the small 56-69-year group, the increase in depth fell short of significance, most likely because of low power. Conclusions about previously exposed vaccinees are limited, since just a handful of AZD1222 recipients were seropositive for SARS-CoV-2 at baseline. Reportedly, almost half of the unique spike-specific TCRs recognized epitopes lying outside the regions that are mutated in the B.1.351 and B.1.1.7 variants. After two AZD1222 doses, both the breadth and the depth of spike-specific TCRs were significantly higher than at day 0 and than in MenACWY recipients.

As to this clone: The specificity of this receptor is unknown. No base quality values were provided; no much bigger clone lies one nucleotide off.

The CDR3 regions of human TCRbeta chains were analyzed by immunosequencing. Regarding the original processing steps: Repertoire TCRs were checked for matches against a reference library of SARS-CoV-2-specific TCRs that had been generated using the MIRA antigen-specificity platform. Breadth was defined as the fraction of unique TCRs that were SARS-CoV-2-associated. Depth was defined as the fraction of total T cells that were SARS-CoV-2-associated. Each spike-specific TCR was assigned to its reactive spike region and to a CD4 or CD8 class using the MIRA data. Log10-transformed breadth and depth values were compared by one-way ANOVA with Sidak's multiple comparisons tests. TCRdb obtained this table from immuneACCESS and retained in-frame rearrangements with V and J assigned. These tables miss some clones; where compared with another copy, unresolved V genes account for less than half of the shortfall, and the remainder is unexplained. Clonal size and the V and J genes are those of that table, whereas D and trimming came from the DNA. Counted in this sample were 150,000 or so clones; roughly nine tenths of them appeared once. Clones ranked in the top ten supply 1.3% of the sample.

The time point label of this sample denotes: about 28 days (+/-7) after the second vaccine dose. AZD1222 recipients given second doses at about 4 weeks or at about 12 weeks were pooled, since spike-specific TCR depth and breadth were not found to differ between the two schedules. Samples from vaccinated people were obtained from the UK trials COV001 and COV002, which included a single-blind randomized controlled phase 2/3 trial of AZD1222 (ChAdOx1 nCoV-19) in healthy adults. Trial participant PBMC samples were collected at day 0 and day 28 after the second dose for TCRbeta chain sequencing. The germline V gene (reference sequence) supplies CDR1 LNHDA and CDR2 SQIVND. From cysteine to phenylalanine, the CDR3 is 14 amino acids long. Left in the record is the CDR3 DNA by itself, 42 bases read in frame from the first base. Compared with germline, V lacks 5 bases and J lacks 1 base; bases without a gene match: 1.

The clonotype comes from an adult who received the AZD1222 COVID-19 vaccine. This sequence uses TRBV19 and TRBJ2-7; 11 central bases correspond to TRBD2. The sequencing here drew on peripheral blood, taken 28 days after the second AZD1222 dose. The CDR3 protein: CASSRLAGSYEQYF. At the DNA level, the sequence is TGTGCCAGTAGTCGACTAGCGGGGTCCTACGAGCAGTACTTC.